This is a list of T cell receptor beta chains from one sample in a study of blood T cell repertoires in COVID-19. TCRdb's copy holds only in-frame clones and misses some; the assay was immunoSEQ multiplex PCR. The data hold roughly 280,000 clones, with 80% to 90% observed a single time. The specimen sequenced was PBMCs or T cells enriched from blood (not recorded which). Source of these receptors: a woman under 30 who had recovered from COVID-19. Both conserved end residues are trimmed from each CDR3. D genes are given only for firm matches.

TRBJ2-5,13,TRBV5-6,TRBD2,ASSLVLAGVETQY
TRBJ1-2,12,TRBV6-5,-,ASRAAGANYGYT
TRBJ1-4,12,TRBV28,-,ASSLGGANEKLF
TRBJ1-1,13,TRBV9,TRBD1,ASSGPGQGGTEAF
TRBJ2-1,9,TRBV30,TRBD2,AWAGGNEQF
TRBJ2-7,10,TRBV5-4,-,ASSLGAGEQY
TRBJ2-2,12,TRBV25-1,-,ASSGAGAAGELF
TRBJ1-2,13,TRBV19,TRBD1,ASSTPGQGPYGYT
TRBJ2-2,13,TRBV5-1,-,ASSLPRTNTGELF
TRBJ1-2,12,TRBV5-8,TRBD1,ASSLAGQGDGYT
TRBJ2-2,13,TRBV5-6,-,ASSFQVQNTGELF
TRBJ2-1,12,TRBV15,-,ATSRDRESNEQF
TRBJ1-2,10,TRBV28,-,ATKDGVWGYT
TRBJ1-1,13,TRBV3-1/TRBV3-2,-,ASSPSGGGGTEAF
TRBJ1-4,16,TRBV5-1,TRBD1,ASSPSLGTVYSNEKLF
TRBJ2-7,13,TRBV29-1,-,SVTVFRGAGYEQY
TRBJ1-1,12,TRBV3-1/TRBV3-2,-,ASSPPLGNTEAF
TRBJ1-6,13,TRBV30,-,AWSAVGTFGSPLH
TRBJ2-7,11,TRBV21-1,-,ASSDRTEYEQY
TRBJ1-2,13,TRBV27,TRBD1,ASSSAGQGADGYT
TRBJ1-2,14,TRBV9,TRBD1,ASSGWTGEGPYGYT
TRBJ2-7,13,TRBV10-3,TRBD1,AISAWTGVGNEQY
TRBJ1-2,9,TRBV29-1,-,SAVGVYGYT
TRBJ2-2,11,TRBV7-9,TRBD2,ASSLATSRELF
TRBJ2-1,13,TRBV13,TRBD1,ASSSYLDRANEQF
TRBJ2-5,13,TRBV19,TRBD2,ASSILAGGLETQY
TRBJ2-7,10,TRBV5-1,-,ASSLADNEQY
TRBJ1-1,9,TRBV29-1,-,SVNKNTEAF
TRBJ1-2,13,TRBV3-1/TRBV3-2,-,ASSHLPILLGGYT
TRBJ1-5,11,TRBV27,-,ATGSNSNQPQH
TRBJ1-5,14,TRBV24-1,TRBD1,ATSDSTGGGNQPQH
TRBJ1-2,13,TRBV27,-,ASSMYDRPNYGYT
TRBJ2-7,12,TRBV3-1/TRBV3-2,TRBD2,ASSQLAGAYEQY
TRBJ2-2,12,TRBV7-9,-,ASREGRFTGELF
TRBJ1-5,13,TRBV2,TRBD1,ASSADRGRNQPQH
TRBJ2-7,13,TRBV5-1,TRBD2,ASSLGLAGDYEQY
TRBJ1-2,15,TRBV5-1,TRBD1,ASSFGIVGTGNYGYT
TRBJ1-2,14,TRBV19,TRBD1,ASSHNTGAVDYGYT
TRBJ1-1,10,TRBV5-1,TRBD1,ASSLQGVQAF
TRBJ2-5,13,TRBV7-9,TRBD1,ASSLGTGFQETQY
TRBJ1-1,12,TRBV15,-,ATSPLRVNTEAF
TRBJ1-3,12,TRBV5-1,-,ASSLVGYGNTIY
TRBJ2-7,12,TRBV11-1,TRBD2,ASSLGLRSYEQY
TRBJ1-2,15,TRBV5-4,TRBD1,ASSAEDRGPLSYGYT
TRBJ1-2,13,TRBV9,TRBD1,ASSVDGQGVYGYT
TRBJ1-5,12,TRBV20-1,TRBD1,SASGARGMEPQH
TRBJ2-1,14,TRBV5-1,-,ASSGGDFSSYNEQF
TRBJ1-4,13,TRBV7-9,-,ASSLEGSTNEKLF
TRBJ1-1,11,TRBV9,TRBD1,ASSGTGGGEAF
TRBJ2-7,13,TRBV5-6,TRBD1,ASSPSDRGSYEQY
TRBJ2-5,11,TRBV9,-,ASSVGSAETQY
TRBJ2-7,9,TRBV10-3,-,AISLEGEQY
TRBJ1-2,11,TRBV29-1,-,SVEDGVGYGYT